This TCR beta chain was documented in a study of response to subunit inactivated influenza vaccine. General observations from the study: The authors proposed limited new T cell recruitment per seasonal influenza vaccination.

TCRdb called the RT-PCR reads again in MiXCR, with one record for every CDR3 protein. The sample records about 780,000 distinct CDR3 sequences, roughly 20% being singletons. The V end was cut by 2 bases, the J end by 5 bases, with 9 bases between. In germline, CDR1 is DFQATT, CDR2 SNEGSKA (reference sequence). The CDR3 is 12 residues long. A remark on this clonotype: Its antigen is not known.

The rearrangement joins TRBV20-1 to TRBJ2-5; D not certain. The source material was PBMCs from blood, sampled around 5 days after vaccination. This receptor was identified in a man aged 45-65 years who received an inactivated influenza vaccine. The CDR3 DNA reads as TGCAGTGCTAGACCCCCCGGGGAGACCCAGTACTTC. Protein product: CSARPPGETQYF.